One and the same sample provided the 18 T cell receptor beta chains below, sequenced in a study of T cells in localized non-small cell lung cancer. Some clones are missing from TCRdb's copy, which holds only in-frame ones; the method was immunoSEQ multiplex PCR. The table includes around 70,000 clones, around 85% detected once. The specimen comprised peripheral blood, sampled before any cancer treatment. Every receptor here comes from a female donor of 60 years or more with stage I lung adenocarcinoma.

V and J are TRBV5-4 and TRBJ2-1, with 12 bases matching TRBD2. Germline assignment: CDR1 SGHNT and CDR2 YYREEE (reference sequence). The CDR3 runs 15 residues. J lost 10 bases, V lost 2 bases, and 7 bases had no gene match. CDR3 in DNA: TGTGCCAGCAGCTTAGGGACTAGCGGGCGGGGGGAGCAGTTCTTC. It specifies CASSLGTSGRGEQFF.

The CDR3 protein is CASSRKNRGRDTEAFF. In nucleotides, the CDR3 is TGTGCCAGCAGTCGGAAGAACAGGGGTCGGGACACTGAAGCTTTCTTT. The chain links TRBV6-6 to TRBJ1-1; 7 nucleotides match TRBD1. This CDR3 comprises 16 residues. With 5 bases clipped from V and 3 bases from J, the junction kept 12 bases outside the gene matches. Germline V lookup: CDR1 MNHNY, CDR2 SVGAGI (reference sequence).

J is TRBJ2-1 and V is TRBV5-4; TRBD2 matches at 8 bases. The CDR3 runs 15 residues. Germline V gene lookup returns CDR1 SGHNT and CDR2 YYREEE (reference sequence). Unmatched junction bases numbered 4, after V lost 0 bases and J lost 5 bases. The CDR3 is CASSLAGRGDNEQFF. The DNA of the CDR3 is TGTGCCAGCAGCTTGGCCGGGAGGGGCGACAATGAGCAGTTCTTC.

V gene TRBV5-1 combines with J gene TRBJ2-5; TRBD1 aligns across 8 bases. This CDR3 has 15 amino acids. Trimming cost V 3 bases and J 5 bases; bases outside gene matches: 9. CDR1 and CDR2 (germline): SGHRS, YFSETQ. The CDR3 reads CASSSYRGLGETQYF. The CDR3 DNA is TGCGCCAGCAGCTCGTACAGGGGGTTAGGGGAGACCCAGTACTTC.

The chain uses TRBV7-9 and TRBJ2-3, with 16 bases that match TRBD2. The germline CDR1 and CDR2 sequences are SEHNR and FQNEAQ (reference sequence). Unmatched junction bases numbered 5, after V lost 5 bases and J lost 6 bases. The CDR3 runs 16 residues. The CDR3 DNA reads as TGTGCCAGCAGCACGACGGGACTAGCGGGGGGGGATACGCAGTATTTT. Protein product: CASSTTGLAGGDTQYF.

The CDR3 bases are TGTGCCAGCAGTTACGGAGAGGGGCAGGCCCAGCATTTT. This gives the protein CASSYGEGQAQHF. V and J are TRBV6-6 and TRBJ1-5, with a weak D call TRBD1 (5 bases). The germline V gene encodes CDR1 MNHNY and CDR2 SVGAGI (reference sequence). The CDR3 covers 13 residues. The V end was cut by 2 bases, the J end by 11 bases, with 13 bases between.

The genes are TRBV19 and TRBJ1-1; a weak D match, TRBD1 (5 bases). The V end lost 6 bases, the J end lost 5 bases, and 19 bases lay between the germline ends. This CDR3 contains 15 residues. Germline V gives CDR1 LNHDA, CDR2 SQIVND (reference sequence). In DNA, the CDR3 is TGTGCCAGTAGCCCTCCCAGGGAAGGTCGAACTGAAGCTTTCTTT. Its protein is CASSPPREGRTEAFF.

This clone was detected only a few times. The J gene is TRBJ2-7, the V gene TRBV2; D may be TRBD2 (6 bases). Germline V lookup: CDR1 SNHLY, CDR2 FYNNEI. The CDR3 is 13 residues long. With 7 bases removed from V and 2 bases from J, the gap between germline ends came to 12 bases. The CDR3: CASTGDFTYEQYF. CDR3 nucleotide sequence: TGTGCCAGCACCGGGGACTTTACCTACGAGCAGTACTTC.

V and J are TRBV7-3 and TRBJ2-1, with 12 bases identical to TRBD2. V shed 4 bases, J shed 5 bases, and the junction held 3 bases outside the gene matches. Germline CDR1 reads SGHTA; CDR2 reads FQGTGA. The CDR3 extends over 15 amino acids. This CDR3 reads CASSSGLAGNNEQFF. DNA for the CDR3: TGTGCCAGCAGCTCTGGACTAGCGGGAAACAATGAGCAGTTCTTC.

The chain uses TRBV27 and TRBJ2-1; 13 bases fit TRBD2. CDR3 length: 14 amino acids. Germline-derived CDR1 and CDR2 are MNHEY and SMNVEV (reference sequence). With 2 bases clipped from V and 15 bases from J, the junction kept 7 bases outside the gene matches. The DNA for the CDR3 is TGTGCCAGCAGTTTAACTAGGACTAGCGGGAGACGGTTCTTC. This encodes CASSLTRTSGRRFF.

The genes are TRBV27 and TRBJ1-2, with D hard to call. V was shortened by 4 bases and J by 6 bases, with 12 bases between the two germline ends. The CDR3 covers 13 residues. Looked up from germline, CDR1 is MNHEY and CDR2 is SMNVEV (reference sequence). CDR3 sequence reads: CASSSGVRDGYTF. In DNA form, the CDR3 reads TGTGCCAGCAGTTCCGGGGTGAGGGATGGCTACACCTTC.

This chain connects TRBV5-6 to TRBJ2-1; D not certain. The CDR3 is 12 residues long. Germline V CDR1 and CDR2: SGHDT, YYEEEE. V was trimmed by 3 bases and J by 8 bases, leaving 9 bases between them. This CDR3 is CASSSSRDEQFF. For the CDR3, the DNA is TGTGCCAGCAGCTCCAGTAGGGATGAGCAGTTCTTC.

The rearrangement uses TRBV15 and TRBJ2-5; D uncertain. Trimming stripped 0 bases from V and 3 bases from J, with 8 bases between. In germline, CDR1 is LNHNV, CDR2 YYDKDF (reference sequence). The CDR3 is 14 amino acids. This CDR3 is CATSRDRLEETQYF. The CDR3 DNA follows: TGTGCCACCAGCAGAGATCGTCTAGAAGAGACCCAGTACTTC. The complete variable domain, with remaining parts taken from reference TRBV15 and TRBJ2-5, reads DAMVIQNPRYQVTQFGKPVTLSCSQTLNHNVMYWYQQKSSQAPKLLFHYYDKDFNNEADTPDNFQSRRPNTSFCFLDIRSPGLGDTAMYLCATSRDRLEETQYFGPGTRLLVL.

The V gene is TRBV9, the J gene TRBJ1-5; D perhaps matches TRBD1 (6 bases). Looked up from germline, CDR1 is SGDLS and CDR2 is YYNGEE. There are 15 residues in the CDR3. Trimming removed 3 bases at V and 4 bases at J, with 14 bases between. CDR3 sequence: CASSEGEGGNQPQHF. For the CDR3, the DNA is TGTGCCAGCAGCGAGGGGGAAGGCGGGAATCAGCCCCAGCATTTT.

This clone showed up just once. This chain connects TRBV5-1 to TRBJ2-3; perhaps TRBD2 as D (5 bases). Germline assignment: CDR1 SGHRS and CDR2 YFSETQ. The CDR3 consists of 14 residues. Trimming took off 3 bases at V and 4 bases at J, with 12 bases between the two ends. CDR3 protein: CASSYEGLADTQYF. The DNA for the CDR3 is TGCGCCAGCAGCTATGAGGGATTGGCAGATACGCAGTATTTT.

This rearrangement joins TRBV7-3 to TRBJ2-5; perhaps TRBD1 as D (5 bases). CDR3 size: 15 residues. The V gene lost 3 bases and the J gene lost 1 base, with 12 bases spanning the gap. The germline gives CDR1 SGHTA, CDR2 FQGTGA. DNA of the CDR3: TGTGCCAGCAGCTTGGGGCAAGCCACCCAAGAGACCCAGTACTTC. This gives the protein CASSLGQATQETQYF.

This clone was counted between two and nine times. The chain recombines TRBV9 with TRBJ2-1; possibly TRBD2 for D (6 bases). Germline values: CDR1 SGDLS, CDR2 YYNGEE. Trimming cost V 0 bases and J 9 bases, with 19 bases left between them. This CDR3 contains 16 residues. CDR3 loop: CASSVVGLAHLGEQFF. The CDR3 DNA is TGTGCCAGCAGCGTAGTGGGACTCGCCCATCTCGGTGAGCAGTTCTTC.

V gene TRBV27 combines with J gene TRBJ2-3; TRBD2 is a possible D gene (7 bases). The ends were cut back, 1 base at V and 2 bases at J, with 22 bases in the middle. Germline V CDR1 and CDR2: MNHEY, SMNVEV (reference sequence). The CDR3 runs to 19 residues. The CDR3, as DNA: TGTGCCAGCAGTTTATATCCCCCCTCGGGGGGCCGGTACACAGATACGCAGTATTTT. Translated, it gives CASSLYPPSGGRYTDTQYF.